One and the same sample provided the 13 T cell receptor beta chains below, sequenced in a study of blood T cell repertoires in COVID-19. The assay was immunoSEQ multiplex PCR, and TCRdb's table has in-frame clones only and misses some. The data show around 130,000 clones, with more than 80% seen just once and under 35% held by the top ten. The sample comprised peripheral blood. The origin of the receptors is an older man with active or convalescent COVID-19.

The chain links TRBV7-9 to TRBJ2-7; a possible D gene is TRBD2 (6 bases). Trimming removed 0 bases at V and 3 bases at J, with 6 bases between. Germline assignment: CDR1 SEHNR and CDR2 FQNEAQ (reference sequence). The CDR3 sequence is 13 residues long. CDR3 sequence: CASSLARGYEQYF. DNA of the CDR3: TGTGCCAGCAGCTTAGCGCGGGGCTACGAGCAGTACTTC. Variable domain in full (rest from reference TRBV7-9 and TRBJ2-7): DTGVSQNPRHKITKRGQNVTFRCDPISEHNRLYWYRQTLGQGPEFLTYFQNEAQLEKSRLLSDRFSAERPKGSFSTLEIQRTEQGDSAMYLCASSLARGYEQYFGPGTRLTVT.

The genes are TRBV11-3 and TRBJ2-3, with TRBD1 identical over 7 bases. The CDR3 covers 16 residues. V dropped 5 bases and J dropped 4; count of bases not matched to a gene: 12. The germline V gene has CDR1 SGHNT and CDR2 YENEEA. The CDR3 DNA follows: TGTGCCAGCAGCCGTGGACAGGCGAGAGGAGCAGATACGCAGTATTTT. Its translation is CASSRGQARGADTQYF.

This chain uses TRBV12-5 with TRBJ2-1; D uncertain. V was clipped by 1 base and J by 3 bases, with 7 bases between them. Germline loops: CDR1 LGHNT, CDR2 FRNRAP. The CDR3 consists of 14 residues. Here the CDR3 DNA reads TGTGCTAGTGGTTTGGCCCCTAGCTACAATGAGCAGTTCTTC. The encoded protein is CASGLAPSYNEQFF.

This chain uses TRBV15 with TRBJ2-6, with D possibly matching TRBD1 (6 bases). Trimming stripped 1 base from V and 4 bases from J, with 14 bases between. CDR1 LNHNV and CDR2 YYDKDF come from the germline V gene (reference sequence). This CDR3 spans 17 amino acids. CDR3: CATSRGFLGGGANVLTF. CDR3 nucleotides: TGTGCCACCAGCAGAGGGTTCCTTGGGGGCGGGGCCAACGTCCTGACTTTC.

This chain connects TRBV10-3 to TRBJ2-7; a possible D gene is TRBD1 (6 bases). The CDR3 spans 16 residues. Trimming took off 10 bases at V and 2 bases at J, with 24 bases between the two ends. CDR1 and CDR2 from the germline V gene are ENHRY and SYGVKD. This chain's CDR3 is CATADNTGDKPYEQYF. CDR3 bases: TGTGCCACCGCTGACAATACTGGGGACAAACCCTACGAGCAGTACTTC.

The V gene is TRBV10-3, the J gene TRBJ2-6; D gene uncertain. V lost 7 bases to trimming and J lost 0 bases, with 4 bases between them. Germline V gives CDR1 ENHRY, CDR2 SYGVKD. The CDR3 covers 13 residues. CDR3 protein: CAIMASGANVLTF. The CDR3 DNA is TGTGCCATCATGGCCTCTGGGGCCAACGTCCTGACTTTC.

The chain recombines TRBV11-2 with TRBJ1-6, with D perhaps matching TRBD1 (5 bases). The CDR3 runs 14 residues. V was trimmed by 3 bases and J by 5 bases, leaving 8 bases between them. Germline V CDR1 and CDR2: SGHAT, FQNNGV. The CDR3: CASSFRGNNSPLHF. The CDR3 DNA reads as TGTGCCAGCAGCTTTCGGGGGAATAATTCACCCCTCCACTTT.

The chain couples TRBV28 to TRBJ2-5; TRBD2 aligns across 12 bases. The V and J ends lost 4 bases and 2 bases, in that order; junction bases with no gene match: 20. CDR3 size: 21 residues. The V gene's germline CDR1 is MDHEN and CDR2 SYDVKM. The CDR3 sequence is CASSSDIPTSGRSMIQETQYF. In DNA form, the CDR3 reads TGTGCCAGCAGTTCCGATATACCTACTAGCGGGAGGTCGATGATACAAGAGACCCAGTACTTC.

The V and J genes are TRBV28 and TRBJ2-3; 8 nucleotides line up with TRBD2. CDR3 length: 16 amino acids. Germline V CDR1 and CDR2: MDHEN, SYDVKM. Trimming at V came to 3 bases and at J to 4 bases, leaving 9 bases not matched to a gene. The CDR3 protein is CASSFLGGRRADTQYF. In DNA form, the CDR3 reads TGTGCCAGCAGTTTCTTAGGCGGGAGGCGTGCAGATACGCAGTATTTT. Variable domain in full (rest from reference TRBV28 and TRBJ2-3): DVKVTQSSRYLVKRTGEKVFLECVQDMDHENMFWYRQDPGLGLRLIYFSYDVKMKEKGDIPEGYSVSREKKERFSLILESASTNQTSMYLCASSFLGGRRADTQYFGPGTRLTVL.

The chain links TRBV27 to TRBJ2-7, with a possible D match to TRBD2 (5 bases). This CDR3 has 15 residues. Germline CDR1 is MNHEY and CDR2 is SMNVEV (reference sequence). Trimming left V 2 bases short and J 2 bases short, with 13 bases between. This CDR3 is CASSLEPSRAYEQYF. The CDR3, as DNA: TGTGCCAGCAGTTTAGAGCCGTCGAGGGCCTACGAGCAGTACTTC.

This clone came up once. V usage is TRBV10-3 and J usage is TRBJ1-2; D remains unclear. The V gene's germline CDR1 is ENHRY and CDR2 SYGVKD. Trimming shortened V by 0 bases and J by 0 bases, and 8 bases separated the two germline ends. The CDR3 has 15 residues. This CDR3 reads CAISESVQPNYGYTF. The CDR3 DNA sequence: TGTGCCATCAGTGAGTCGGTACAGCCTAACTATGGCTACACCTTC.

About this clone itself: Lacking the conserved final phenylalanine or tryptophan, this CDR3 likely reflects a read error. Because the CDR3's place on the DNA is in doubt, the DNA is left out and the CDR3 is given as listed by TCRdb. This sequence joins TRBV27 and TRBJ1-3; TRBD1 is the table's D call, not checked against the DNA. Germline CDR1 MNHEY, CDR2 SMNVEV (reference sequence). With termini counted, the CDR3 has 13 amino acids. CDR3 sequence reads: CASSFAVHPGQVG.

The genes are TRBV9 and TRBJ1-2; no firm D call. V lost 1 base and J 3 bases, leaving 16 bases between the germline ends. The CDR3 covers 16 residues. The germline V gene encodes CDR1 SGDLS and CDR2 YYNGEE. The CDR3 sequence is CASSVREVQIDYGYTF. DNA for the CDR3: TGTGCCAGCAGCGTAAGGGAGGTACAGATCGACTATGGCTACACCTTC.